These 25 T cell receptor beta chains came from one sample sequenced in a study of shared clonotypes between healthy human individuals. This table comes from immunoSEQ multiplex PCR, and its TCRdb copy is limited to in-frame clones, with some not included. The sample carries about a million clones, roughly 80% recorded once. Material: memory CD4+ T cells from PBMCs. The sample's subset: CD45RA-negative fraction. The receptors shown here come from a man aged 18 to 35 in good health. Some clones in this sample may be carry-over from other donors' samples.

In this sample, this clone turned up many times. The junction differs from germline at one of its ends, possibly a read error. V gene TRBV23-1 combines with J gene TRBJ1-1, with D maybe TRBD1 (6 bases). TRBV23-1 has ORF status, its function being uncertain. This CDR3 comprises 13 residues. The CDR3 loop is CASTSGVAALSFF. In DNA, the CDR3 is TGCGCCAGCACTTCAGGGGTGGCAGCCCTCTCGTTTTTT.

The rearrangement links TRBV4-1 to TRBJ1-2; D might be TRBD1 (6 bases). The CDR3 spans 15 residues. The germline V and J ends were trimmed by 4 bases and 9 bases, with 21 bases remaining between them. The germline V gene has CDR1 MGHRA and CDR2 YSYEKL. The CDR3 nucleotides are TGCGCCAGCAGCCCACCCCCGCAGGGGTTTAGGAGCTACACCTTC. Protein: CASSPPPQGFRSYTF.

As regards this clone: With a much larger clone just one base away, this may be a read error. The CDR3 DNA reads as TGTGCCAGCAGCTTGGAGGCCTCTGGGGCCAACGTCCTGACTTTC. Translating it yields CASSLEASGANVLTF. The chain couples TRBV5-4 to TRBJ2-6; no definite D call. Germline values: CDR1 SGHNT, CDR2 YYREEE (reference sequence). The CDR3 extends over 15 amino acids. V shed 0 bases and J shed 0 bases, with 4 bases lying between them.

The chain employs TRBV19 and TRBJ2-1; 9 nucleotides agree with TRBD2. The germline V gene encodes CDR1 LNHDA and CDR2 SQIVND (reference sequence). V shed 8 bases, J shed 8 bases, and the junction held 13 bases outside the gene matches. The CDR3 runs to 15 residues. The CDR3 sequence: CASSTRGSGSDEQFF. For the CDR3, the DNA is TGTGCCAGTTCAACCCGGGGTAGCGGGAGTGATGAGCAGTTCTTC. Combining the CDR3 with reference TRBV19 and TRBJ2-1 gives the whole variable domain DGGITQSPKYLFRKEGQNVTLSCEQNLNHDAMYWYRQDPGQGLRLIYYSQIVNDFQKGDIAEGYSVSREKKESFPLTVTSAQKNPTAFYLCASSTRGSGSDEQFFGPGTRLTVL.

This chain links TRBV6-6 with TRBJ2-3, with unresolved D. Germline assignment: CDR1 MNHNY and CDR2 SVGAGI (reference sequence). V was clipped by 2 bases and J by 1 base, with 4 bases between them. The CDR3 contains 13 residues. CDR3 in amino acids: CASSYPGTDTQYF. As DNA, the CDR3 is TGTGCCAGCAGTTACCCAGGCACAGATACGCAGTATTTT.

This sequence joins TRBV7-9 and TRBJ2-3; 10 nucleotides align to TRBD2. The junction had 7 bases not matched to a gene; V was cut back by 6 bases and J by 4 bases. CDR3 length equals 15 residues. Germline V gene lookup returns CDR1 SEHNR and CDR2 FQNEAQ (reference sequence). As DNA, the CDR3 is TGTGCCAGCAGTCCCGGGACTAGCGATGCAGATACGCAGTATTTT. The encoded protein is CASSPGTSDADTQYF.

This clone was recorded once. The chain is built from TRBV6-1 and TRBJ2-1; D gene unclear. This CDR3 has 14 residues. Germline CDR1 reads MNHNS; CDR2 reads SASEGT. V shed 2 bases and J shed 6 bases, with 11 bases lying between them. This chain's CDR3 is CASSEMGKTNEQFF. CDR3 bases: TGTGCCAGCAGTGAAATGGGCAAAACCAATGAGCAGTTCTTC.

This clone was found many times. The V call is TRBV7-2, the J call TRBJ2-7; 10 nucleotides match TRBD1. Trimming cost V 3 bases and J 3 bases; bases outside gene matches: 5. The CDR3 runs to 15 residues. Looked up from germline, CDR1 is SGHTA and CDR2 is FQGNSA. The CDR3 protein is CASSLRRDRGYEQYF. Written as DNA, the CDR3 is TGTGCCAGCAGCTTGAGACGGGACAGGGGCTACGAGCAGTACTTC.

The chain recombines TRBV2 with TRBJ2-3; D not resolved. The V end lost 4 bases, the J end lost 5 bases, and 4 bases lay between the germline ends. Germline assignment: CDR1 SNHLY and CDR2 FYNNEI. The CDR3 length is 11 residues. The chain's CDR3 is CASSGEDTQYF. The DNA of the CDR3 is TGTGCCAGCAGTGGTGAAGATACGCAGTATTTT.

The CDR3 protein is CASAAGTGRQTQYF. CDR3 sequence (DNA): TGTGCCAGCGCTGCCGGGACAGGGAGGCAGACCCAGTACTTC. The gene calls are TRBV7-2 and TRBJ2-5; TRBD1 matches 9 bases. This CDR3 region has 14 residues. With 8 bases clipped from V and 6 bases from J, the junction kept 10 bases outside the gene matches. The germline V gene encodes CDR1 SGHTA and CDR2 FQGNSA.

The genes are TRBV29-1 and TRBJ2-7; 8 bases align to TRBD1. Germline-derived CDR1 and CDR2 are SQVTM and ANQGSEA. V trimming: 3 bases; J trimming: 5 bases; junction bases outside the gene matches: 9. CDR3 length equals 14 residues. The CDR3 is CSVDTTGEVNEQYF. The CDR3 nucleotides are TGCAGCGTTGACACGACAGGGGAGGTCAACGAGCAGTACTTC.

The CDR3 loop reads CASSVYGNVNTEAFF. CDR3 nucleotides: TGTGCCAGCAGTGTTTACGGGAATGTGAACACTGAAGCTTTCTTT. The rearrangement links TRBV2 to TRBJ1-1; D remains ambiguous. V lost 4 bases, J lost 0 bases, and 12 bases lay in between. The CDR3 has 15 residues. Germline V gene sequence: CDR1 SNHLY, CDR2 FYNNEI.

J is TRBJ2-3 and V is TRBV5-6; D remains unclear. CDR1 and CDR2 from the germline V gene are SGHDT and YYEEEE. V was pared by 0 bases and J by 4 bases, with 3 bases between. The CDR3 loop spans 12 amino acids. The CDR3 sequence: CASSLDADTQYF. The CDR3 bases are TGTGCCAGCAGCTTGGATGCAGATACGCAGTATTTT.

The CDR3 loop reads CASSLLGNTQYF. DNA for the CDR3: TGTGCCAGCAGCTTACTGGGAAATACGCAGTATTTT. V and J are TRBV7-3 and TRBJ2-3; no reliable D call. There are 12 residues in the CDR3. Germline assignment: CDR1 SGHTA and CDR2 FQGTGA. The V end lost 2 bases, the J end lost 7 bases, and 7 bases lay between the germline ends.

The CDR3 nucleotides read TGTGCCAGCAGCGTTAAAGGGGGCAACTATGGCTACACCTTC. Amino acids: CASSVKGGNYGYTF. The gene calls are TRBV9 and TRBJ1-2, with TRBD1 matching over 7 bases. Germline-derived CDR1 and CDR2 are SGDLS and YYNGEE. Germline trimming cut 2 bases from V and 2 bases from J; bases unmatched to any gene: 3. This CDR3 comprises 14 residues.

CDR3 region: CASRNRGGSGNTIYF. In DNA, the CDR3 is TGTGCCAGCAGGAACAGGGGCGGGTCGGGAAACACCATATATTTT. The genes are TRBV2 and TRBJ1-3; 7 bases line up with TRBD1. V lost 6 bases to trimming and J lost 4 bases; unmatched junction nucleotides: 9. Germline V lookup: CDR1 SNHLY, CDR2 FYNNEI. There are 15 residues in the CDR3.

Turning to this clone: Distinct nucleotide sequences in the sample also encode this CDR3. This rearrangement joins TRBV2 to TRBJ2-3; maybe TRBD2 (5 bases). The CDR3 sequence is 14 residues long. The V and J ends lost 4 bases and 1 base respectively, with 9 bases between them. The germline gives CDR1 SNHLY, CDR2 FYNNEI. CDR3 nucleotide sequence: TGTGCCAGCAGTGGCTTAGCGCGCACAGATACGCAGTATTTT. Its protein is CASSGLARTDTQYF.

The rearrangement uses TRBV7-8 and TRBJ2-1, with 8 bases aligning to TRBD1. In germline, CDR1 is SGHVS, CDR2 FQNEAQ. The CDR3 is made up of 14 amino acids. With V trimmed by 5 bases and J by 10 bases, 10 bases remained unmatched. The CDR3 coding sequence is TGTGCCAGCAGCCCACTGGGGGCAGGGGGCGAGCAGTTCTTC. Its translation is CASSPLGAGGEQFF.

About this clone: A far more abundant clone sits one base away, making this likely a read error. V usage is TRBV5-5 and J usage is TRBJ2-2; D might be TRBD2 (5 bases). Germline CDR1 reads SGHKS; CDR2 reads YYEKEE (reference sequence). The CDR3 covers 14 residues. V shed 2 bases and J shed 3 bases, with 8 bases lying between them. The CDR3: CASSFSGDTGELFF. The CDR3 coding sequence is TGTGCCAGCAGCTTTTCCGGGGACACCGGGGAGCTGTTTTTT.

The chain carries TRBV29-1 and TRBJ2-4; tentative D call: TRBD2 (6 bases). Germline V gene data show CDR1 as SQVTM and CDR2 as ANQGSEA. The CDR3 has 15 residues. The germline V and J ends were trimmed by 5 bases and 5 bases, with 19 bases remaining between them. The CDR3 region has the DNA TGCAGCGTTAGGGCAGGAGGAGGGAGCCAAAACATTCAGTACTTC. It translates to CSVRAGGGSQNIQYF.

This sequence joins TRBV6-1 and TRBJ2-3; the D gene is possibly TRBD2 (5 bases). CDR3 length: 15 amino acids. With 6 bases removed from V and 1 base from J, the gap between germline ends came to 14 bases. Germline CDR1 and CDR2: MNHNS and SASEGT. CDR3 in amino acids: CASRLSGGRTDTQYF. CDR3 sequence (DNA): TGTGCCAGCAGATTAAGCGGAGGACGCACAGATACGCAGTATTTT.

V and J are TRBV11-1 and TRBJ2-1; 9 nucleotides match TRBD2. Trimming at V came to 5 bases and at J to 2 bases, leaving 4 bases not matched to a gene. This CDR3 comprises 15 residues. Germline V gives CDR1 SGHAT, CDR2 FQDESV (reference sequence). DNA of the CDR3: TGTGCCAGCAGCGTGGGACTAGCAACCTACAATGAGCAGTTCTTC. Encoded protein: CASSVGLATYNEQFF.

The rearrangement joins TRBV29-1 to TRBJ1-1; D may be TRBD1 (5 bases). The CDR3 sequence is 12 residues long. Germline V gives CDR1 SQVTM, CDR2 ANQGSEA. V lost 7 bases, J lost 2 bases, and 11 bases lay in between. The CDR3 DNA reads as TGCAGCGGCGACAGAGACAACACTGAAGCTTTCTTT. This codes for CSGDRDNTEAFF.

Comments on this clone: The same CDR3 arises from other DNA sequences in this sample as well. CDR3 sequence reads: CSVEDSTYEQYF. The CDR3 nucleotides are TGCAGCGTTGAAGACAGCACCTACGAGCAGTACTTC. The chain employs TRBV29-1 and TRBJ2-7; D is uncertain. V lost 0 bases and J lost 2, with 5 bases in between. The CDR3 has 12 residues. Germline CDR1 is SQVTM and CDR2 is ANQGSEA.

The chain recombines TRBV4-2 with TRBJ1-2; 7 positions match TRBD1. From germline, CDR1 is LGHNA and CDR2 YNFKEQ. Unmatched junction bases numbered 7, after V lost 0 bases and J lost 9 bases. The CDR3 length is 14 residues. CDR3 sequence (DNA): TGTGCCAGCAGCCAAGAGCGACAGGGAGTTCGCTACACCTTC. This gives the protein CASSQERQGVRYTF.